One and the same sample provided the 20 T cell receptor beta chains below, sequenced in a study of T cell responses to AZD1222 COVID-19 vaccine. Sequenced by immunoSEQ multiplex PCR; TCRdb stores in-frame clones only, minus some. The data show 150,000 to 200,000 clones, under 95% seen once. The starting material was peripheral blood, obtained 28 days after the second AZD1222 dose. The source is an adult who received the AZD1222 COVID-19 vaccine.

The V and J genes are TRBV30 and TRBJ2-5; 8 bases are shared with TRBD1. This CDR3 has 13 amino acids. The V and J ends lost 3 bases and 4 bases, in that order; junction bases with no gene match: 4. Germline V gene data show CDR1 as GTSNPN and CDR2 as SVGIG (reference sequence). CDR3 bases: TGTGCCTGGAGGATCAGGGGGCGAGAGACCCAGTACTTC. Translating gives CAWRIRGRETQYF. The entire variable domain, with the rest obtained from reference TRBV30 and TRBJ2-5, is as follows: SQTIHQWPATLVQPVGSPLSLECTVEGTSNPNLYWYRQAAGRGLQLLFYSVGIGQISSEVPQNLSASRPQDRQFILSSKKLLLSDSGFYLCAWRIRGRETQYFGPGTRLLVL.

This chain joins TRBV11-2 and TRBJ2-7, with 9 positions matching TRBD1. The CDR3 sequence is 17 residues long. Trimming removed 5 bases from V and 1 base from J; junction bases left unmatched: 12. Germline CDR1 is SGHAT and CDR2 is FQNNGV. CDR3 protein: CASSLSYGTGTSYEQYF. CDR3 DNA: TGTGCCAGCAGCCTATCATACGGGACAGGGACGTCCTACGAGCAGTACTTC.

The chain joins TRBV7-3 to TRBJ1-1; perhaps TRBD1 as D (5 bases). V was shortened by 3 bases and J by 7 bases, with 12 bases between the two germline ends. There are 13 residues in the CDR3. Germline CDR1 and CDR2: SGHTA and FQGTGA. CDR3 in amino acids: CASSFTGTGEAFF. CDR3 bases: TGTGCCAGCAGCTTTACGGGGACGGGTGAAGCTTTCTTT.

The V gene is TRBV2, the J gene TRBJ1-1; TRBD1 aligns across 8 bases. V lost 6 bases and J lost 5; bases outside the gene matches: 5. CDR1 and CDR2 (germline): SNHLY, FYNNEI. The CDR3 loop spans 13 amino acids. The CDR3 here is CASSPRGPTEAFF. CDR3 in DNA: TGTGCCAGCAGCCCCAGGGGGCCTACTGAAGCTTTCTTT. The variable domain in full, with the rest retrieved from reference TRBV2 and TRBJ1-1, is EPEVTQTPSHQVTQMGQEVILRCVPISNHLYFYWYRQILGQKVEFLVSFYNNEISEKSEIFDDQFSVERPDGSNFTLKIRSTKLEDSAMYFCASSPRGPTEAFFGQGTRLTVV.

The CDR3 nucleotides are TGTGCCACCAGGCCTAGCGGGAGTCATGAGCAGTTCTTC. Protein: CATRPSGSHEQFF. The genes are TRBV24-1 and TRBJ2-1; 10 bases fit TRBD2. The CDR3 totals 13 residues. In germline, CDR1 is KGHDR, CDR2 SFDVKD. The trim removed 7 bases at V and 8 bases at J, leaving 4 bases unmatched.

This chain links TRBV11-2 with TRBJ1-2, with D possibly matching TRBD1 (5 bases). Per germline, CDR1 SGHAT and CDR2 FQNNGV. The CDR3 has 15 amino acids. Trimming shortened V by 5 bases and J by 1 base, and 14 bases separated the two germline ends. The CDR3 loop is CASSPGAQLNYGYTF. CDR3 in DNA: TGTGCCAGCAGCCCCGGGGCACAGCTTAACTATGGCTACACCTTC.

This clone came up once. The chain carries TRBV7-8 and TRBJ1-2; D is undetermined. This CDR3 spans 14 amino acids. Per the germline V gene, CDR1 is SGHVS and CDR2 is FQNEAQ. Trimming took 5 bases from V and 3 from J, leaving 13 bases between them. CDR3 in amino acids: CASSPRGVDYGYTF. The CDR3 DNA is TGTGCCAGCAGCCCCCGGGGAGTAGACTATGGCTACACCTTC.

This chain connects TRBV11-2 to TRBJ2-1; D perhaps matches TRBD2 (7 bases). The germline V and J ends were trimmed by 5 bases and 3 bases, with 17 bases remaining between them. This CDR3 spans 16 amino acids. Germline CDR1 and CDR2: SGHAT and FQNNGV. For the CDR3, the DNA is TGTGCCAGCAGCCTAGGGGGGCGGGGGAACTACAATGAGCAGTTCTTC. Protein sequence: CASSLGGRGNYNEQFF.

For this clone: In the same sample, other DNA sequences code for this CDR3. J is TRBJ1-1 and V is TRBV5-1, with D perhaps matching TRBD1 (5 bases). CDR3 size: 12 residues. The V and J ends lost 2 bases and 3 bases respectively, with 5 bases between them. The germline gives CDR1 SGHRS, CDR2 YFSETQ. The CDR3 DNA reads TGCGCCAGCAGCTTAGGGGACACTGAAGCTTTCTTT. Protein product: CASSLGDTEAFF.

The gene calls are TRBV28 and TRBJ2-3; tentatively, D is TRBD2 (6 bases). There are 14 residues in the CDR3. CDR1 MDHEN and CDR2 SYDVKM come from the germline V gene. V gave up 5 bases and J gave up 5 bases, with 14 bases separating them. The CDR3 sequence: CASSIGTFLDTQYF. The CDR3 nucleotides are TGTGCCAGCAGTATAGGGACTTTCTTAGATACGCAGTATTTT.

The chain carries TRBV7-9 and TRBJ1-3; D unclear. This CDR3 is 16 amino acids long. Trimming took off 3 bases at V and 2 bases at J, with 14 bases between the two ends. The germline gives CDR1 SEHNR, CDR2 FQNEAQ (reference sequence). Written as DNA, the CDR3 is TGTGCCAGCAGCTTCCCTCTGGGTCCCACTGGAAACACCATATATTTT. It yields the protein CASSFPLGPTGNTIYF.

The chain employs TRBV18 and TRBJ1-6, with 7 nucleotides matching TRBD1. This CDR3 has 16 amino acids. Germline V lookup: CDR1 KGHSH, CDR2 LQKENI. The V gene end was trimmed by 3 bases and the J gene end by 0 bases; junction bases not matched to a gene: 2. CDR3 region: CASSPGQSSYNSPLHF. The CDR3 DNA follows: TGTGCCAGCTCACCGGGACAGAGCTCCTATAATTCACCCCTCCACTTT.

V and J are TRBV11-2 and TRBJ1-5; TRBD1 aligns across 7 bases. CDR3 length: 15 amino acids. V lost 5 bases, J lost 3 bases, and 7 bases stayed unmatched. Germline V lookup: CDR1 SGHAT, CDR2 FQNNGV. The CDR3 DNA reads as TGTGCCAGCAGCCTCCGGACAGGATCCAATCAGCCCCAGCATTTT. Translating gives CASSLRTGSNQPQHF.

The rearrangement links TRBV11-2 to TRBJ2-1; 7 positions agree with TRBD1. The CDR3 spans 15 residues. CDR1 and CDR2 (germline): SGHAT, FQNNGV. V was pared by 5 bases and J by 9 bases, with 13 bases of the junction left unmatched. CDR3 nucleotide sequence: TGTGCCAGCAGCGATAGACAGGGCTCAGGGAGTGAGCAGTTCTTC. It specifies CASSDRQGSGSEQFF.

CDR3 protein: CASSRTSDEQFF. CDR3 sequence (DNA): TGTGCCAGCAGTAGGACTAGCGATGAGCAGTTCTTC. The genes are TRBV3-1 (or the pseudogene TRBV3-2) and TRBJ2-1, with 9 positions matching TRBD2. Germline-derived CDR1 and CDR2 are LGHDT and YNNKEL (reference sequence). V gave up 6 bases and J gave up 8 bases; unmatched junction bases: 2. This CDR3 has 12 residues.

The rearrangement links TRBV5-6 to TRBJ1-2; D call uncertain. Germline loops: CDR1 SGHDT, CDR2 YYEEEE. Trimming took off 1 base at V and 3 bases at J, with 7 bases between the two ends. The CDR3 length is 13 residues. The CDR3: CASSLSGDYGYTF. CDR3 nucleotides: TGTGCCAGCAGCTTGTCCGGGGACTATGGCTACACCTTC.

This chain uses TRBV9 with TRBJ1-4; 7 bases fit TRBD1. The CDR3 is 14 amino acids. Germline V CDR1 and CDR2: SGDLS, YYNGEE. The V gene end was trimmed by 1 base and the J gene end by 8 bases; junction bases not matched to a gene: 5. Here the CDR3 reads CASSVSQGREKLFF. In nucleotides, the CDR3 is TGTGCCAGCAGCGTATCACAGGGGAGGGAAAAACTGTTTTTT. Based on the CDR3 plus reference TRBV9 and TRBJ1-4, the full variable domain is DSGVTQTPKHLITATGQRVTLRCSPRSGDLSVYWYQQSLDQGLQFLIQYYNGEERAKGNILERFSAQQFPDLHSELNLSSLELGDSALYFCASSVSQGREKLFFGSGTQLSVL.

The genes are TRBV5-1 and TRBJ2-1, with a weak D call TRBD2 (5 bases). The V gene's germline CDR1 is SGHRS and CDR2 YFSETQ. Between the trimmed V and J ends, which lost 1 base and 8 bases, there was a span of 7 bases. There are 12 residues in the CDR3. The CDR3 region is CASSLLRDEQFF. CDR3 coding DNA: TGCGCCAGCAGCTTGTTGCGGGATGAGCAGTTCTTC.

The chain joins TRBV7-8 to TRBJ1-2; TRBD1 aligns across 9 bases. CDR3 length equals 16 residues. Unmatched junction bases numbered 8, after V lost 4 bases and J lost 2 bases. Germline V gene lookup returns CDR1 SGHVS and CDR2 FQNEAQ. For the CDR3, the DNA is TGTGCCAGCAGCTCCCGGGACAGGGAACCAAACTATGGCTACACCTTC. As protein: CASSSRDREPNYGYTF.

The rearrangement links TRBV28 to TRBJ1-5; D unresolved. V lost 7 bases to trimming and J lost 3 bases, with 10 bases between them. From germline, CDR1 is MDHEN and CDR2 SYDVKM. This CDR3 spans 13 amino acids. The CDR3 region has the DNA TGTGCCAGCATCCGGGCTTCCAATCAGCCCCAGCATTTT. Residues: CASIRASNQPQHF. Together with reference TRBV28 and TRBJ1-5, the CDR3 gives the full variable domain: DVKVTQSSRYLVKRTGEKVFLECVQDMDHENMFWYRQDPGLGLRLIYFSYDVKMKEKGDIPEGYSVSREKKERFSLILESASTNQTSMYLCASIRASNQPQHFGDGTRLSIL.